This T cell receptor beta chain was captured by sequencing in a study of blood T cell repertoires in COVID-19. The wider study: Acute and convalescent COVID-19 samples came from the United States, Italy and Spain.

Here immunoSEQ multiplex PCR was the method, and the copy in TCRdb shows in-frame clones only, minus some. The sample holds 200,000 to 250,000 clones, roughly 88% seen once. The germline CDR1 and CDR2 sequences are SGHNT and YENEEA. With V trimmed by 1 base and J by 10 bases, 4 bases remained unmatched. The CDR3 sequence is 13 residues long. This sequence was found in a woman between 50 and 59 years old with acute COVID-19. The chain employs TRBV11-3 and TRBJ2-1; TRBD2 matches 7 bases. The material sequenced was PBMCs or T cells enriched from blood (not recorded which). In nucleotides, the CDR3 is TGTGCCAGCAGCTTAGGGGAGGGAGGGGAGCAGTTCTTC. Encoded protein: CASSLGEGGEQFF.